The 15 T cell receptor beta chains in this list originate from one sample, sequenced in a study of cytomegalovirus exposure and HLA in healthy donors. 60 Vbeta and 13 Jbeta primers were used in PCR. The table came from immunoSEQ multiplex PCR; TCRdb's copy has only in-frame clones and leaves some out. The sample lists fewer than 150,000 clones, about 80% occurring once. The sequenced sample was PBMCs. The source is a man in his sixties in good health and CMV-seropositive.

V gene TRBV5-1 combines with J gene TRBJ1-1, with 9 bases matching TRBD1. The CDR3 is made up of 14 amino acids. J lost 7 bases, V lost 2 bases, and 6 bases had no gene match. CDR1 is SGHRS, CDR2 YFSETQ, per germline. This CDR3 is CASSLHRGQDEAFF. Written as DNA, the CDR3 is TGCGCCAGCAGCTTACACAGGGGGCAGGATGAAGCTTTCTTT.

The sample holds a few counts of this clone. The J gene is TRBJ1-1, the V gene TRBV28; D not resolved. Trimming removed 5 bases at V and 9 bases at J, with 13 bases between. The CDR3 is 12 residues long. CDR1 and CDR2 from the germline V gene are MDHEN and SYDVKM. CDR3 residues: CASSGRGFQAFF. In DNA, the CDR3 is TGTGCCAGCAGTGGACGAGGGTTTCAAGCTTTCTTT.

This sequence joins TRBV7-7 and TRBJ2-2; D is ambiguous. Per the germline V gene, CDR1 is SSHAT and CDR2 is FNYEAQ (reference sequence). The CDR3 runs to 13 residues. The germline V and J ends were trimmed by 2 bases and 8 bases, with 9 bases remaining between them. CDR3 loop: CASSLKIRGELFF. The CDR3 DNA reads TGTGCCAGCAGCTTAAAGATTCGGGGGGAGCTGTTTTTT.

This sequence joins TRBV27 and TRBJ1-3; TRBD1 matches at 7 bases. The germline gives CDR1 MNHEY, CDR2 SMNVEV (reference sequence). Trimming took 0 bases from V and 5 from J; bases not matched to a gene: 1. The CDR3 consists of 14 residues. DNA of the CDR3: TGTGCCAGCAGTTTATCAGGGGGCAGAAACACCATATATTTT. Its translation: CASSLSGGRNTIYF.

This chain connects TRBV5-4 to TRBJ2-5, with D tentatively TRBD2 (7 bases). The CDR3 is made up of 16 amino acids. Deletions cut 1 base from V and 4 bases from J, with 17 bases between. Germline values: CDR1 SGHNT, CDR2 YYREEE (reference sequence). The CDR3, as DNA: TGTGCCAGCAGCTTGCGGGGGGCCGCCCCCGCAGAGACCCAGTACTTC. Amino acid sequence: CASSLRGAAPAETQYF.

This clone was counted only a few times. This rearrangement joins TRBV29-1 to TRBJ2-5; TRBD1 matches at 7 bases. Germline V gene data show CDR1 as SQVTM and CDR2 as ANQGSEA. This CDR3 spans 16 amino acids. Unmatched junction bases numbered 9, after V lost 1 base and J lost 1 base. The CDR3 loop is CSVEGRQGPVQETQYF. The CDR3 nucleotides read TGCAGCGTTGAAGGTCGACAGGGCCCCGTCCAAGAGACCCAGTACTTC.

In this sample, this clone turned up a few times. CDR3 residues: CASRASGTNYGYTF. In DNA, the CDR3 is TGTGCCAGCAGGGCCAGCGGCACTAACTATGGCTACACCTTC. The chain couples TRBV9 to TRBJ1-2; D ambiguous. The CDR3 contains 14 residues. Germline values: CDR1 SGDLS, CDR2 YYNGEE. V lost 5 bases to trimming and J lost 0 bases, with 11 bases between them.

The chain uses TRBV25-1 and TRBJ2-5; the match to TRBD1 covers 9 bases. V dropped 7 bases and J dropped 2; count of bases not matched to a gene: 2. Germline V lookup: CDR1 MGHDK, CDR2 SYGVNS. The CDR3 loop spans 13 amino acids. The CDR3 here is CASTDRGQETQYF. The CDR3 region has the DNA TGTGCCAGCACAGACAGGGGGCAAGAGACCCAGTACTTC.

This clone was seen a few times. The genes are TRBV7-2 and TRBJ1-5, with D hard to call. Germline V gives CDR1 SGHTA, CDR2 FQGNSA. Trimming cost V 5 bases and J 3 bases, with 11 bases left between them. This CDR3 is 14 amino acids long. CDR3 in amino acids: CASSPRSDNQPQHF. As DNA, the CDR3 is TGTGCCAGCAGCCCTCGGTCTGACAATCAGCCCCAGCATTTT. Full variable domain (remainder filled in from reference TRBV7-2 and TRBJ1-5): GAGVSQSPSNKVTEKGKDVELRCDPISGHTALYWYRQSLGQGLEFLIYFQGNSAPDKSGLPSDRFSAERTGGSVSTLTIQRTQQEDSAVYLCASSPRSDNQPQHFGDGTRLSIL.

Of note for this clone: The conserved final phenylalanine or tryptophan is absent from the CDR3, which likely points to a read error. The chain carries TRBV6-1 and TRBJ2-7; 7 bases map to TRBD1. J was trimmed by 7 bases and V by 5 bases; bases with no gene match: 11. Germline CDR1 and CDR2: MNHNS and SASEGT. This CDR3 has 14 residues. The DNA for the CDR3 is TGTGCCAGCAGTTCTGACAGGGCAACGGGGGAGCAGTACCTC. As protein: CASSSDRATGEQYL.

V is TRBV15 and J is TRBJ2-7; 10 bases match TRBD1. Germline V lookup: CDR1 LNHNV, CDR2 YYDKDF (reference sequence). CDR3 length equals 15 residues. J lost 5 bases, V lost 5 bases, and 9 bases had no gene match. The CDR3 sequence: CATSPRQGATNEQYF. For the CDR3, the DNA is TGTGCCACCAGCCCTCGACAGGGGGCGACCAACGAGCAGTACTTC.

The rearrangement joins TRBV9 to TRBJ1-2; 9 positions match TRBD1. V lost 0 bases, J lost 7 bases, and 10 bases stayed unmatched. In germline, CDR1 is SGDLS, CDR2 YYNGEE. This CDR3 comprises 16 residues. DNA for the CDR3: TGTGCCAGCAGCGTAGCAACCCTGACAGGGGGAGGTGGCTACACCTTC. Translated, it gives CASSVATLTGGGGYTF.

The CDR3 spells CASGPGGGNTEAFF. CDR3 bases: TGTGCCAGTGGTCCAGGGGGCGGGAACACTGAAGCTTTCTTT. J is TRBJ1-1 and V is TRBV19; TRBD1 agrees at 8 bases. Germline V gene sequence: CDR1 LNHDA, CDR2 SQIVND (reference sequence). Losses at the gene ends were 8 bases for V and 1 base for J; bases not matched to a gene: 6. The length of the CDR3 is 14 residues.

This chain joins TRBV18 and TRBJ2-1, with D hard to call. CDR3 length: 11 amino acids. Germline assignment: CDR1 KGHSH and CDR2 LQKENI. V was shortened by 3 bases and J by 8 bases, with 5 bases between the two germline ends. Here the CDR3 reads CASSPNYEQFF. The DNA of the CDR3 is TGTGCCAGCTCACCCAACTATGAGCAGTTCTTC.

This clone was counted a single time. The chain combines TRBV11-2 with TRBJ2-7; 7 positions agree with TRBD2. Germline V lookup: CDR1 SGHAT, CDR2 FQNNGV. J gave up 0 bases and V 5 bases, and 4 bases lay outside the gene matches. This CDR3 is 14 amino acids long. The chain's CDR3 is CASSPREDSYEQYF. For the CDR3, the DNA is TGTGCCAGCAGCCCCCGGGAGGACTCCTACGAGCAGTACTTC.